Below, 28 T cell receptor beta chains from the same sample are listed, as sequenced in a study of T cell clonality in common variable immunodeficiency. Whole-study findings and limits: Reportedly, TCR beta sequences from common variable immunodeficiency showed fewer deletions and N-nucleotide insertions.

For these TCRs, the target antigens are not known. This table comes from immunoSEQ multiplex PCR, and its TCRdb copy is limited to in-frame clones, with some not included. The sample is made up of about 35,000 clones, none counted only once. Sequencing used peripheral blood mononuclear cells. Every receptor here comes from a human donor with common variable immunodeficiency.

In its sample, this clone was seen many times. The DNA read from the CDR3 is TGTGCCAGCAGCCCGAAACAGGGATTTGAAAAA. Amino acid sequence: CASSPKQGFEK. The whole CDR3 protein reads CASSPKQGFEKLFF. The chain has TRBV7-3 and TRBJ1-4, with D maybe TRBD1 (6 bases). The read ends 3 residues shy of where the CDR3 ends; the end is completed using the germline J gene. CDR3 length equals 14 residues. Trimming stripped 5 bases from V and 7 bases from J, with 14 bases between. Germline lookup yields CDR1 SGHTA and CDR2 FQGTGA.

This clone is labeled as medium-sized. The CDR3 end lies 3 residues beyond the end of the read and is filled in from the germline J gene. The chain combines TRBV27 with TRBJ2-7; TRBD1 aligns across 7 bases. With 6 bases clipped from V and 3 bases from J, the junction kept 11 bases outside the gene matches. Germline V gene data show CDR1 as MNHEY and CDR2 as SMNVEV (reference sequence). The CDR3 is 15 amino acids. The CDR3 is CASRPHRGSGYEQYF. CDR3 bases read: TGTGCCAGCAGGCCTCACAGGGGTTCCGGCTACGAG.

This clone was observed a handful of times. The CDR3 end is not reached by the read, which stops 3 residues before it; the germline J gene fills it in. The chain has TRBV2 and TRBJ2-7; 8 bases line up with TRBD2. Germline-derived CDR1 and CDR2 are SNHLY and FYNNEI. Losses at the gene ends were 4 bases for V and 2 bases for J; bases not matched to a gene: 4. The CDR3 is 14 residues long. CDR3 region: CASSGGSGAYEQYF. CDR3 DNA (partial): TGTGCCAGCAGTGGGGGTAGCGGGGCCTACGAG.

A note on this clone: The observed sequence ends 3 residues before the CDR3 terminus, with the missing tail filled in from the germline J gene. The chain links TRBV7-9 to TRBJ2-1; a possible D gene is TRBD2 (5 bases). This CDR3 has 15 residues. V lost 0 bases to trimming and J lost 5 bases, with 11 bases between them. From germline, CDR1 is SEHNR and CDR2 FQNEAQ (reference sequence). The CDR3: CASSLAGGRNNEQFF. The sequenced CDR3 bases are TGTGCCAGCAGCTTAGCAGGCGGGCGAAACAATGAG.

This clone was observed many times. The missing CDR3 end, 3 residues past where the read stops, is filled in from the germline J gene. The chain joins TRBV7-9 to TRBJ1-1, with D tentatively TRBD1 (5 bases). V was cut by 1 base and J by 1 base, with 7 bases left in between. The CDR3 is 14 amino acids. From germline, CDR1 is SEHNR and CDR2 FQNEAQ (reference sequence). CDR3 DNA (partial): TGTGCCAGCAGCTTAGAGGGGAAGAACACTGAA. Translated: CASSLEGKNTE. The CDR3, in full, reads CASSLEGKNTEAFF.

This clone was picked up many times. The read terminates 3 residues before the CDR3 end, so the remaining end is supplied by the germline J gene. The chain uses TRBV2 and TRBJ2-1; 9 bases map to TRBD1. Trimming took 6 bases from V and 6 from J; bases not matched to a gene: 6. The CDR3 length is 14 residues. Germline CDR1 and CDR2: SNHLY and FYNNEI. The DNA read from the CDR3 is TGTGCCAGCAGCACCGGGACAGGGTTCAATGAG. This encodes CASSTGTGFNE. The CDR3 reads in full as CASSTGTGFNEQFF.

Details on this clone: The read terminates 3 residues before the CDR3 end, so the remaining end is supplied by the germline J gene. The chain uses TRBV7-9 and TRBJ1-1; D unclear. Deletions cut 4 bases from V and 0 bases from J, with 12 bases between. Per the germline V gene, CDR1 is SEHNR and CDR2 is FQNEAQ (reference sequence). The CDR3 runs to 15 residues. The part of the CDR3 DNA that was read is TGTGCCAGCAGCTCATCACAGAACCTGAACACTGAA. As protein: CASSSSQNLNTE. The complete CDR3 reads CASSSSQNLNTEAFF.

There are many counts of this clone. The read terminates 3 residues ahead of where the CDR3 ends, so the germline J gene completes it. The chain employs TRBV6-1 and TRBJ1-3, with D possibly matching TRBD1 (5 bases). V dropped 5 bases and J dropped 2 bases, with 16 bases sitting between them. In germline, CDR1 is MNHNS, CDR2 SASEGT. The CDR3 is 16 amino acids. The chain's CDR3 is CASSQGAPWAGNTIYF. Incomplete CDR3 DNA: TGTGCCAGCAGTCAAGGGGCTCCTTGGGCTGGAAACACC.

This clone was recorded many times. Read sequence stops 3 residues before the CDR3 end, and the germline J gene provides the missing end. The V and J genes are TRBV5-1 and TRBJ1-1; D ambiguous. V gave up 0 bases and J gave up 5 bases, with 20 bases separating them. There are 17 residues in the CDR3. CDR1 and CDR2 from the germline V gene are SGHRS and YFSETQ. Incomplete CDR3 DNA: TGCGCCAGCAGCTTGGACGGTCCCAGTAATGGAGGGACTGAA. It specifies CASSLDGPSNGGTE. The whole CDR3 protein is CASSLDGPSNGGTEAFF.

About this clone: The DNA ends 3 residues before the CDR3 does, and the rest of the CDR3 is filled in from the germline J gene. The chain is built from TRBV7-2 and TRBJ2-1; no definite D call. The CDR3 is made up of 15 amino acids. CDR1 SGHTA and CDR2 FQGNSA come from the germline V gene. V lost 1 base to trimming and J lost 5 bases, with 12 bases between them. The chain's CDR3 is CASSLGLVLDNEQFF. The DNA read from the CDR3 is TGTGCCAGCAGCTTAGGGCTTGTTTTGGACAATGAG. Drawing the rest from reference TRBV7-2 and TRBJ2-1, the complete variable domain is GAGVSQSPSNKVTEKGKDVELRCDPISGHTALYWYRQSLGQGLEFLIYFQGNSAPDKSGLPSDRFSAERTGGSVSTLTIQRTQQEDSAVYLCASSLGLVLDNEQFFGPGTRLTVL.

This clone has more than one count but fewer than ten. The CDR3 end falls 3 residues outside the read, so it is completed with the germline J gene. The chain links TRBV18 to TRBJ2-1; the D gene is possibly TRBD1 (6 bases). Trimming pared 6 bases from V and 0 bases from J, leaving 12 bases between. The CDR3 has 15 amino acids. CDR1 KGHSH and CDR2 LQKENI come from the germline V gene. The part of the CDR3 DNA that was read is TGTGCCAGCTCCGCGGACAGAAGCTCCTACAATGAG. Translated: CASSADRSSYNE. In full, the CDR3 is CASSADRSSYNEQFF.

This clone was seen repeatedly, ten times or more. The read halts 3 residues ahead of the CDR3 end, with the missing end drawn from the germline J gene. V gene TRBV20-1 combines with J gene TRBJ1-1; D is perhaps TRBD1 (5 bases). This CDR3 is 12 amino acids long. The germline V and J ends were trimmed by 4 bases and 3 bases, with 9 bases remaining between them. The germline V gene encodes CDR1 DFQATT and CDR2 SNEGSKA (reference sequence). Partial CDR3 DNA: TGCAGTGCTATTGGAGGGGACACTGAA. Translating gives CSAIGGDTE. The CDR3, in full, reads CSAIGGDTEAFF.

Of note for this clone: The read gets to within 3 residues of the CDR3 end, and the germline J gene fills in the rest. The chain employs TRBV6-1 and TRBJ2-3; D not certain. The CDR3 is 16 residues long. V was cut by 1 base and J by 6 bases, with 17 bases left in between. Germline values: CDR1 MNHNS, CDR2 SASEGT. Partial CDR3 DNA: TGTGCCAGCAGTGAAGGGGCACACGCCGCACCGGATACG. It translates to CASSEGAHAAPDT. The full-length CDR3 reads as CASSEGAHAAPDTQYF.

This clone was observed a handful of times. The CDR3 end lies 3 residues beyond the end of the read and is filled in from the germline J gene. The chain has TRBV7-8 and TRBJ2-7; D might be TRBD2 (6 bases). The germline V and J ends were trimmed by 8 bases and 6 bases, with 26 bases remaining between them. Germline lookup yields CDR1 SGHVS and CDR2 FQNEAQ. The CDR3 sequence is 16 residues long. CDR3 region: CASASNSAGGFGEQYF. Partial CDR3 DNA: TGTGCCAGCGCTTCCAATTCAGCCGGGGGTTTCGGCGAG.

This clone was observed many times. The CDR3 bases that were read are TGTGCCAGCAGCTTAAGGCAGGGTAACACTGAA. Encoded protein: CASSLRQGNTE. The full CDR3 sequence reads CASSLRQGNTEAFF. The chain links TRBV7-9 to TRBJ1-1; D perhaps matches TRBD1 (5 bases). The CDR3 goes on 3 residues after the read ends, and that part is filled in from the germline J gene. Germline loops: CDR1 SEHNR, CDR2 FQNEAQ (reference sequence). The CDR3 spans 14 residues. The V end lost 2 bases, the J end lost 2 bases, and 9 bases lay between the germline ends.

Worth noting for this clone: The CDR3 end lies 3 residues beyond the end of the read and is filled in from the germline J gene. The chain uses TRBV18 and TRBJ1-6, with TRBD1 matching over 7 bases. This CDR3 region has 15 residues. Losses at the gene ends were 5 bases for V and 6 bases for J; bases not matched to a gene: 7. Germline V gene data show CDR1 as KGHSH and CDR2 as LQKENI. This chain's CDR3 is CASSFWTGPNSPLHF. The sequenced part of the CDR3 DNA is TGTGCCAGCTCATTCTGGACAGGACCTAATTCACCC.

At least ten counts were recorded for this clone. The read is 3 residues too short to cover the CDR3 end, so that end is filled in from the germline J gene. V gene TRBV7-2 combines with J gene TRBJ2-4; possible D gene TRBD2, 5 bases. The V end was cut by 4 bases, the J end by 9 bases, with 16 bases between. This CDR3 contains 14 residues. Germline assignment: CDR1 SGHTA and CDR2 FQGNSA. CDR3 sequence: CASSYLGSGAIQYF. The sequenced part of the CDR3 DNA is TGTGCCAGCAGCTACCTGGGAAGCGGAGCCATT. Drawing the rest from reference TRBV7-2 and TRBJ2-4, the complete variable domain is GAGVSQSPSNKVTEKGKDVELRCDPISGHTALYWYRQSLGQGLEFLIYFQGNSAPDKSGLPSDRFSAERTGGSVSTLTIQRTQQEDSAVYLCASSYLGSGAIQYFGAGTRLSVL.

This clone is labeled medium-sized (0.01 to 0.1%). The read gets to within 3 residues of the CDR3 end, and the germline J gene fills in the rest. The chain combines TRBV12-5 with TRBJ2-1; unclear D gene. Trimming removed 7 bases at V and 4 bases at J, with 14 bases between. The germline V gene has CDR1 LGHNT and CDR2 FRNRAP. The CDR3 length is 14 residues. The part of the CDR3 DNA that was read is TGTGCTAGTGTCCTCCCGATAGGGTACAATGAG. The encoded protein is CASVLPIGYNE. The full CDR3 sequence reads CASVLPIGYNEQFF.

On this clone itself: The read stops 3 residues short of the end of the CDR3; the missing end is completed from the germline J gene. The chain couples TRBV19 to TRBJ1-2; 8 bases line up with TRBD1. Germline V gene lookup returns CDR1 LNHDA and CDR2 SQIVND (reference sequence). CDR3 length: 14 amino acids. This CDR3 is CASTQTQGARGYTF. The part of the CDR3 DNA that was read is TGTGCCAGTACCCAGACTCAGGGGGCGCGGGGC.

Ten or more counts support this clone. Incomplete CDR3 DNA: TGTGCCAGCAGCTCCGGTTCAGGGTCACCAGATACG. Translation: CASSSGSGSPDT. The complete CDR3 sequence is CASSSGSGSPDTQYF. The J gene is TRBJ2-3, the V gene TRBV7-2, with D maybe TRBD1 (5 bases). The CDR3 extends 3 residues past the end of the read, so its final part is completed from the germline J gene. Per germline, CDR1 SGHTA and CDR2 FQGNSA. V gave up 4 bases and J gave up 4 bases, with 15 bases separating them. This CDR3 spans 15 amino acids.

This clone appeared many times. The read halts 3 residues ahead of the CDR3 end, with the missing end drawn from the germline J gene. The J gene is TRBJ2-7, the V gene TRBV10-3; maybe TRBD2 (5 bases). The CDR3 has 12 residues. Looked up from germline, CDR1 is ENHRY and CDR2 is SYGVKD. The ends were cut back, 2 bases at V and 3 bases at J, with 5 bases in the middle. CDR3 loop: CAISERGYEQYF. The CDR3 DNA, read in part, is TGTGCCATCAGTGAGCGGGGCTACGAG.

This clone has a handful of counts. The CDR3 end is not reached by the read, which stops 3 residues before it; the germline J gene fills it in. The rearrangement joins TRBV7-3 to TRBJ1-1; 8 nucleotides line up with TRBD1. Germline V gene lookup returns CDR1 SGHTA and CDR2 FQGTGA. The V gene end was trimmed by 8 bases and the J gene end by 4 bases; junction bases not matched to a gene: 6. This CDR3 has 13 amino acids. CDR3 region: CASSAQGGTEAFF. The part of the CDR3 DNA that was read is TGTGCCAGCTCCGCACAGGGGGGCACTGAA. The variable domain in full, completed from reference TRBV7-3 and TRBJ1-1, reads GAGVSQTPSNKVTEKGKYVELRCDPISGHTALYWYRQSLGQGPEFLIYFQGTGAADDSGLPNDRFFAVRPEGSVSTLKIQRTERGDSAVYLCASSAQGGTEAFFGQGTRLTVV.

About this clone: The read falls 3 residues short of the CDR3 end, and the missing part is taken from the germline J gene. The chain joins TRBV18 to TRBJ1-2; 11 bases map to TRBD1. This CDR3 is 14 amino acids long. Germline V gene lookup returns CDR1 KGHSH and CDR2 LQKENI. This chain's CDR3 is CASSPTGQGGGYTF. The DNA read from the CDR3 is TGTGCCAGCTCACCAACGGGACAGGGGGGAGGC. Using reference TRBV18 and TRBJ1-2 for the parts outside the CDR3, the full variable domain is NAGVMQNPRHLVRRRGQEARLRCSPMKGHSHVYWYRQLPEEGLKFMVYLQKENIIDESGMPKERFSAEFPKEGPSILRIQQVVRGDSAAYFCASSPTGQGGGYTFGSGTRLTVV.

As regards this clone: With the read ending 3 residues before the CDR3 end, the germline J gene is used to fill in that end. The chain uses TRBV7-2 and TRBJ2-7, with TRBD2 matching 13 bases. The ends lost 5 bases at V and 5 bases at J; junction bases unmatched: 6. There are 15 residues in the CDR3. CDR1 is SGHTA, CDR2 FQGNSA, per germline. The CDR3 is CASSPRLAGGDEQYF. CDR3 bases read: TGTGCCAGCAGCCCTCGACTAGCGGGGGGTGACGAG.

This clone came up many times. With the read ending 3 residues before the CDR3 end, the germline J gene is used to fill in that end. The chain is built from TRBV19 and TRBJ2-5; 8 nucleotides align to TRBD1. The CDR3 length is 14 residues. V trimming: 4 bases; J trimming: 3 bases; junction bases outside the gene matches: 4. The germline gives CDR1 LNHDA, CDR2 SQIVND (reference sequence). The CDR3 DNA, read in part, is TGTGCCAGTAGTACCACAGGGGGGAAAGAGACC. Amino acids: CASSTTGGKET. The entire CDR3 protein reads CASSTTGGKETQYF.

In its sample, this clone was seen many times. CDR3 DNA (partial): TGTGCCAGCAGCGAAAGCCGACTAGCGGGGGGATTAGATACG. This gives the protein CASSESRLAGGLDT. The full CDR3 protein reads CASSESRLAGGLDTQYF. The J gene is TRBJ2-3, the V gene TRBV7-3; the match to TRBD2 covers 13 bases. The read ends 3 residues before the CDR3 terminus; that terminus is restored from the germline J gene. The CDR3 is 17 amino acids. With 5 bases clipped from V and 5 bases from J, the junction kept 10 bases outside the gene matches. CDR1 and CDR2 from the germline V gene are SGHTA and FQGTGA. Drawing the rest from reference TRBV7-3 and TRBJ2-3, the complete variable domain is GAGVSQTPSNKVTEKGKYVELRCDPISGHTALYWYRQSLGQGPEFLIYFQGTGAADDSGLPNDRFFAVRPEGSVSTLKIQRTERGDSAVYLCASSESRLAGGLDTQYFGPGTRLTVL.

About this clone: The read ends 3 residues early relative to the CDR3; the germline J gene fills the gap. The chain couples TRBV19 to TRBJ2-7; TRBD1 agrees at 7 bases. Germline CDR1 and CDR2: LNHDA and SQIVND (reference sequence). The trim removed 5 bases at V and 5 bases at J, leaving 6 bases unmatched. This CDR3 is 13 amino acids long. The sequenced part of the CDR3 DNA is TGTGCCAGTAGTGTCTCCAGGGGGAACGAG. It yields the protein CASSVSRGNE. The whole CDR3 sequence reads CASSVSRGNEQYF. The entire variable domain, with the rest obtained from reference TRBV19 and TRBJ2-7, is as follows: DGGITQSPKYLFRKEGQNVTLSCEQNLNHDAMYWYRQDPGQGLRLIYYSQIVNDFQKGDIAEGYSVSREKKESFPLTVTSAQKNPTAFYLCASSVSRGNEQYFGPGTRLTVT.

This clone was seen a few times. The read ends 3 residues before the CDR3 terminus; that terminus is restored from the germline J gene. The chain joins TRBV19 to TRBJ1-2; D gene ambiguous. V lost 3 bases, J lost 2 bases, and 7 bases lay in between. Germline CDR1 LNHDA, CDR2 SQIVND (reference sequence). The CDR3 runs to 13 residues. The CDR3 bases that were read are TGTGCCAGTAGTATTGTAGCGAACTATGGC. This sequence encodes CASSIVANYG. The entire CDR3 sequence reads CASSIVANYGYTF.